The source of this TCR beta chain is a study of T cells in Graves' hyperthyroidism and ophthalmopathy. Regarding the study as a whole: The model foresaw ophthalmopathy a median about 6.1 months prior to onset.

This clonotype was counted a few times. What it binds is not known. CDR1 MNHEY and CDR2 SMNVEV come from the germline V gene (reference sequence). The CDR3 runs to 16 residues. The trim removed 5 bases at V and 10 bases at J, leaving 12 bases unmatched. The TCR beta CDR3 regions underwent amplification using RNA transcripts as the source. The TCR CDR3 first-round RT-PCR relied on the HTBI primer set. TCRdb redid the calling of the multiplex PCR reads with MiXCR, one entry per CDR3 protein. The repertoire holds about 350,000 distinct CDR3 sequences, with about a sixth as singletons. Researchers barred patients who had uncontrolled infection, other autoimmune disease, pregnancy or lactation.

The rearrangement uses TRBV27 and TRBJ1-6; 9 bases align to TRBD1. The sequenced sample consisted of blood. The TCR was taken from a woman aged 25 to 45 with Graves' hyperthyroidism that later progressed to Graves' ophthalmopathy. CDR3 sequence: CASSAGTGFRHSPLHF. Written as DNA, the CDR3 is TGTGCCAGCAGTGCCGGGACAGGGTTTCGGCACTCACCCCTCCACTTT.